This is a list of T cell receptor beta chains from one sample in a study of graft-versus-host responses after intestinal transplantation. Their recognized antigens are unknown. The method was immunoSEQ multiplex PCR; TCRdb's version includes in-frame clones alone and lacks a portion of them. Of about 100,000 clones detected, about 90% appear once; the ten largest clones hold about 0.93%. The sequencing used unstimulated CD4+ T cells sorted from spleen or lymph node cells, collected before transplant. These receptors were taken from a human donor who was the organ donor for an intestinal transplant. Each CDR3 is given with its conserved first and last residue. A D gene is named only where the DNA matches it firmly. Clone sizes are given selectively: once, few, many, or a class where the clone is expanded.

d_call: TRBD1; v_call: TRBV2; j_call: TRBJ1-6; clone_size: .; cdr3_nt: TGTGCCAGCAGTGAAGCGCTTCCGGGACAGGGTTATCCACCCCTCCACTTT; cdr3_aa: CASSEALPGQGYPPLHF
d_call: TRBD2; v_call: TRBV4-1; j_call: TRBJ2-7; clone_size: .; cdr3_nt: TGCGCCAGCAGCCGATTACTAGCGGTTAGCTCCTACGAGCAGTACTTC; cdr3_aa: CASSRLLAVSSYEQYF
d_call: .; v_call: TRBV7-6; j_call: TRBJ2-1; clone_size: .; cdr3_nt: TGTGCCAGCAGTAATACTTGGGGGGAGCAGTTCTTC; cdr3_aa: CASSNTWGEQFF
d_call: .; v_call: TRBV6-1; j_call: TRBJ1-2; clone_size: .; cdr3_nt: TGTGCCAGCAGTGAAGCAAGGGGGATCCGCTATGGCTACACCTTC; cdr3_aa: CASSEARGIRYGYTF
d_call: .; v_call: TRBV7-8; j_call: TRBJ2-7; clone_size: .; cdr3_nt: TGTGCCAGCAGCTTGGCCACAGGGTCGGAGCAGTACTTC; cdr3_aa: CASSLATGSEQYF
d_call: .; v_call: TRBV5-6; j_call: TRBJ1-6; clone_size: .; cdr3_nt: TGTGCCAGCAGCTTTAATTCACCCCTCCACTTT; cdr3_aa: CASSFNSPLHF
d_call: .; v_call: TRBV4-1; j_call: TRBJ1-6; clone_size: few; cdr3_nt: TGCGCCAGCAGCCAACGGACAGTGGACTCACCCCTCCACTTT; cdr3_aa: CASSQRTVDSPLHF
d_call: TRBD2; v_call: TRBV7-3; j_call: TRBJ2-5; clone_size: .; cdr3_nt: TGTGCCAGCAGCTTCCGGGGGGGCAAAGAGACCCAGTACTTC; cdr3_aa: CASSFRGGKETQYF
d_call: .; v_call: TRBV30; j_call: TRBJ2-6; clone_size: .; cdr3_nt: TGTGCCTGGAGGGCGGGGAGGACTGGGGCCAACGTCCTGACTTTC; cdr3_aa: CAWRAGRTGANVLTF
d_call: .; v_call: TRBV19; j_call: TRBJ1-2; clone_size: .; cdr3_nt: TGTGCCAGTAGTATCCCGAACGCCTGGTATGGCTACACCTTC; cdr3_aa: CASSIPNAWYGYTF
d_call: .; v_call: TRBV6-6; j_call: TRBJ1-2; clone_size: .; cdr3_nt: TGTGCCAGCAGCCCCTCCGCAGGGATGGGGTATGGCTACACCTTC; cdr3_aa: CASSPSAGMGYGYTF
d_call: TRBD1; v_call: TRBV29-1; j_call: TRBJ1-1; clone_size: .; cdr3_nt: TGCAGCGTCGACATTTCAGGGGGCAGCGACACTGAAGCTTTCTTT; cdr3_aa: CSVDISGGSDTEAFF
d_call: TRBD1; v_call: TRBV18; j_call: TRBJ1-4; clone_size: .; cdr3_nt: TGTGCCAGCTCACCGTCCAGGGGGGGTGAAAAACTGTTTTTT; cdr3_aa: CASSPSRGGEKLFF
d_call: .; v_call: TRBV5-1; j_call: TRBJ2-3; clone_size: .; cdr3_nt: TGCGCCAGCAGCCCTTACCGGGTAGGGGCCGATACGCAGTATTTT; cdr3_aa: CASSPYRVGADTQYF
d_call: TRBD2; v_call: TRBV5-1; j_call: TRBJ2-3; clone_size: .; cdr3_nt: TGCGCCAGCAGCCCCCCACATCGGGGGGGAAGCACAGATACGCAGTATTTT; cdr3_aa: CASSPPHRGGSTDTQYF
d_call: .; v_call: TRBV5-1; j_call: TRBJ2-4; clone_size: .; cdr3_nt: TGCGCCAGCAGCTTGGAGACAGTAGCCAAAAACATTCAGTACTTC; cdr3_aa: CASSLETVAKNIQYF
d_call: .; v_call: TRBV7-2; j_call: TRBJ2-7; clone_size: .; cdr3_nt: TGTGCCAGCAGTTTCCGCCCAGGACCCTACGAGCAGTACTTC; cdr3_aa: CASSFRPGPYEQYF
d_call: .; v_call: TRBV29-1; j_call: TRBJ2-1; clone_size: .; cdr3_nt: TGCAGCGTTGAAGGCCAGTTAGTTTTAAATGAGCAGTTCTTC; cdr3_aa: CSVEGQLVLNEQFF
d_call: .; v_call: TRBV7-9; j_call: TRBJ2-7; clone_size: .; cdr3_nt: TGTGCCAGCAGCTTAGCAGGGGGTTACGAGCAGTACTTC; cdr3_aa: CASSLAGGYEQYF
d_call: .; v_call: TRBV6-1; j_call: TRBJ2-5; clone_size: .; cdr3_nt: TGTGCCTCGAGGAGGGGACTCGGACAAGAGACCCAGTACTTC; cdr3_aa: CASRRGLGQETQYF
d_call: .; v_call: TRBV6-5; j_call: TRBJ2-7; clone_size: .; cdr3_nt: TGTGCCAGCAGTTACTCGTCCAGAGCCTCCTACGAGCAGTACTTC; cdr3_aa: CASSYSSRASYEQYF
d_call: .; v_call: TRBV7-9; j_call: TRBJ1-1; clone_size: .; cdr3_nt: TGTGCCAGCAGCTTGGGGGGGGACACTGAAGCTTTCTTT; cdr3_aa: CASSLGGDTEAFF
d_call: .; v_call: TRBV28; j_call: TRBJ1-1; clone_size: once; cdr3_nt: TGTGCCAGCAGTTTTACAGGGAGGAGGTCTGAAGCTTTCTTT; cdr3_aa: CASSFTGRRSEAFF
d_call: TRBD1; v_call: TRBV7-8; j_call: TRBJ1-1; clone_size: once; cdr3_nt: TGTGCCAGCAGCTCAACTAGACAGGGGGCCATGAACACTGAAGCTTTCTTT; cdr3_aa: CASSSTRQGAMNTEAFF
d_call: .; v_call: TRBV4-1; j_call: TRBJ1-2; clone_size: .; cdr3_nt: TGCGCCAGCAGCCAAGGCCCACAGGTTGGTGGTAACTATGGCTACACCTTC; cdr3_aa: CASSQGPQVGGNYGYTF
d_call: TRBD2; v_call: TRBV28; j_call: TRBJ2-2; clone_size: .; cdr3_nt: TGTGCCAGCAGCCCAGGTCTAGCGGGGCAACCAACCGGGGAGCTGTTTTTT; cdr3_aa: CASSPGLAGQPTGELFF
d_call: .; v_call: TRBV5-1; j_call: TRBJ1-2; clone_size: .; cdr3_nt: TGCGCCAGCAGCTTGAGCGATACCCGCTACACCTTC; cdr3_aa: CASSLSDTRYTF
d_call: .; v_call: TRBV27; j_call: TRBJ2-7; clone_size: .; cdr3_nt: TGTGCCAGCAGTCCCTGGGGGGCGGGAAACTACGAGCAGTACTTC; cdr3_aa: CASSPWGAGNYEQYF
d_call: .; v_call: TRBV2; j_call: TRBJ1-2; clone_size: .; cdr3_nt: TGTGCCAGCAGTGAAAGGACGGTCTATGGCTACACCTTC; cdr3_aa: CASSERTVYGYTF
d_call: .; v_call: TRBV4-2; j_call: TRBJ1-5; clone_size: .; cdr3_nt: TGTGCCAGCAGCCAAGACGGCCAGGATAAACAGCCCCAGCATTTT; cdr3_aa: CASSQDGQDKQPQHF
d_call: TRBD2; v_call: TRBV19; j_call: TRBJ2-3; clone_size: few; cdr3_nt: TGTGCCAGTAAAGGGACTATAGGCACAGATACGCAGTATTTT; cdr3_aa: CASKGTIGTDTQYF
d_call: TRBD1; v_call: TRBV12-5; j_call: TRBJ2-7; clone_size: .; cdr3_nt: TGTGCTAGTGGTTTGCCACCAATCGGGACAGGGCTTTACGAGCAGTACTTC; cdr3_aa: CASGLPPIGTGLYEQYF
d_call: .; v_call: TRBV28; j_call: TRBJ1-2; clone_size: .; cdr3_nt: TGTGCCAGCAGTTTATGGGGGAACTATGGCTACACCTTC; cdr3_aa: CASSLWGNYGYTF
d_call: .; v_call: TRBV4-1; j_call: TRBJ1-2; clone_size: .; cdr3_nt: TGCGCCAGCAGCCAAGAATTGCAGGGTAAAGGCTACACCTTC; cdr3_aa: CASSQELQGKGYTF
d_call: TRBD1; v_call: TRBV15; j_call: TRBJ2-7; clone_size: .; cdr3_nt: TGTGCCACCAGCAGAGATCTGATCCGGGACAGCTCCTACGAGCAGTACTTC; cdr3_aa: CATSRDLIRDSSYEQYF
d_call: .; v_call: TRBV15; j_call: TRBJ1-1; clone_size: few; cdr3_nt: TGTGCCACCAGCAGAGTACAGGGCGAAGCTTTCTTT; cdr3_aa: CATSRVQGEAFF
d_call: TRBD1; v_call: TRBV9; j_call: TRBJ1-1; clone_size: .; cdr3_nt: TGTGCCAGCAGCGTAGAAGGGGGCCTTCCTAACACTGAAGCTTTCTTT; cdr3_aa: CASSVEGGLPNTEAFF
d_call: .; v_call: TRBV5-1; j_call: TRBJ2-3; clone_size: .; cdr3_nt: TGCGCCAGCAGCACAGGACAGAACACAGATACGCAGTATTTT; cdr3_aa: CASSTGQNTDTQYF
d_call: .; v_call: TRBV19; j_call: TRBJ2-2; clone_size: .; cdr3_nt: TGTGCCAGTATCGGAGGGATTAACACCGGGGAGCTGTTTTTT; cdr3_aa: CASIGGINTGELFF
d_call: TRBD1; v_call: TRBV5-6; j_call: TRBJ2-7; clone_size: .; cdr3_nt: TGTGCCAGCAGCTTCGCCCCCACAGGGGGCTCCAACGAGCAGTACTTC; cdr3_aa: CASSFAPTGGSNEQYF
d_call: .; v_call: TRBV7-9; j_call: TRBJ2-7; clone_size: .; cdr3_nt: TGTGCCAGCAGCTTAGCCTCAGGTGTGAGCGGGCCCAGCGAGCAGTACTTC; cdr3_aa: CASSLASGVSGPSEQYF
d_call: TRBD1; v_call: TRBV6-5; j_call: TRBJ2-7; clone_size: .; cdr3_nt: TGTGCCAGCGCCCCCGGGACAGTCTCCTACGAGCAGTACTTC; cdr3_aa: CASAPGTVSYEQYF
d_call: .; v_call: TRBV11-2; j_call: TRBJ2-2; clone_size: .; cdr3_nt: TGTGCCGTCGCGGGGGCCTATAACGGGGAGCTGTTTTTT; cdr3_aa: CAVAGAYNGELFF
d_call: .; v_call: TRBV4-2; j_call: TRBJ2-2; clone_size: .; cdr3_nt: TGTGCCAGCAGCCAAGATAAGCCGACCGCGAACACCGGGGAGCTGTTTTTT; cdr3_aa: CASSQDKPTANTGELFF
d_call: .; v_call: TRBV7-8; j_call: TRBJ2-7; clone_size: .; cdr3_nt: TGTGCCAGCGGATCGGGGACCGACTACGAGCAGTACTTC; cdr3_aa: CASGSGTDYEQYF
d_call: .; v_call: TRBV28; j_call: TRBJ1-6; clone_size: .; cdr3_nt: TGTGCCAGCAGTGTGGGATCCGGCGGATATTCACCCCTCCACTTT; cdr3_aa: CASSVGSGGYSPLHF
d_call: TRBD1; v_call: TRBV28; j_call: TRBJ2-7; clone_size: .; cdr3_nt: TGTGCCAGCACCTTCGGGGACAGGGAACCCAACGAGCAGTACTTC; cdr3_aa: CASTFGDREPNEQYF
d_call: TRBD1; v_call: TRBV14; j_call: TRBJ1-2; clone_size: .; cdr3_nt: TGTGCCAGCAGCCGGGACAGGGGTCCCCTATCCGGAGGCTACACCTTC; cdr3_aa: CASSRDRGPLSGGYTF
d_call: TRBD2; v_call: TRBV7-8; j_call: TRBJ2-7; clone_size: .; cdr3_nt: TGTGCCAGCAGCCCTAAAAGGACTAGCGTTTACGAGCAGTACTTC; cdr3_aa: CASSPKRTSVYEQYF
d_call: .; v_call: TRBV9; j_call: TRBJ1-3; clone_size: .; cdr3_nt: TGTGCCAGCAGCGTAGAATCGACAGTTTTCGTTGGAAACACCATATATTTT; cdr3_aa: CASSVESTVFVGNTIYF
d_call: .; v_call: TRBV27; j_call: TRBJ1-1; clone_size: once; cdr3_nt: TGTGCCAGCAGTTTCTCGCTGGGGGGGGAGTCGCGGGCTTTCTTT; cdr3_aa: CASSFSLGGESRAFF
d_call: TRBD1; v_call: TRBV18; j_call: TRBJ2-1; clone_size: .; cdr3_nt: TGTGCCAGCACCCAGGGACAGATACCTAGCAATGAGCAGTTCTTC; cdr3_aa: CASTQGQIPSNEQFF
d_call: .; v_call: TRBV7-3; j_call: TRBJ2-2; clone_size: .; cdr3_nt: TGTGCCAGCAGCTTACCCTCAACCGGGGAGCTGTTTTTT; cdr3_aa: CASSLPSTGELFF
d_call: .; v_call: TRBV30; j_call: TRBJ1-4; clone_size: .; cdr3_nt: TGTGCCTTATTAGAGGGAGTAGGGCGGGAAAAACTGTTTTTT; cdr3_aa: CALLEGVGREKLFF
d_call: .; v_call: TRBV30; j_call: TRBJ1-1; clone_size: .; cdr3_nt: TGTGCCTGGAGCGAACAAGCTAACACTGAAGCTTTCTTT; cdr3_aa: CAWSEQANTEAFF
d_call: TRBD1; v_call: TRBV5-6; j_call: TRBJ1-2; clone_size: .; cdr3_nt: TGTGCCAGCAGCCGGACAGGGGACTATGGCTACACCTTC; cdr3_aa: CASSRTGDYGYTF
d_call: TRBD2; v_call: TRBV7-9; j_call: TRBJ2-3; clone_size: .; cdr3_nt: TGTGCCAGCACCGAAAGCGGGACCCAGTATAACACAGATACGCAGTATTTT; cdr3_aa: CASTESGTQYNTDTQYF
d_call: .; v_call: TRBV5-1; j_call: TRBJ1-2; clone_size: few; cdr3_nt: TGCGCCAGCAGCTTGACAGGGATGGTGGACTATGGCTACACCTTC; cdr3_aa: CASSLTGMVDYGYTF